The 27 T cell receptor beta chains in this list originate from one sample, sequenced in a study of T cell clonality in common variable immunodeficiency. Here immunoSEQ multiplex PCR was the method, and the copy in TCRdb shows in-frame clones only, minus some. This repertoire holds fewer than 75,000 clones, and none appear only once. The sequenced material came from peripheral blood mononuclear cells. These receptors came from a person aged 18 to 75 in good health.

This clone was counted ten times or more. The CDR3 end is not reached by the read, which stops 3 residues before it; the germline J gene fills it in. This chain links TRBV29-1 with TRBJ1-2; possible D gene TRBD1, 5 bases. This CDR3 is 11 amino acids long. The ends were cut back, 4 bases at V and 5 bases at J, with 8 bases in the middle. The germline CDR1 and CDR2 sequences are SQVTM and ANQGSEA. CDR3 DNA (partial): TGCAGCGTTGGAACAGGATATGGC. As protein: CSVGTGYG. The full-length CDR3 reads as CSVGTGYGYTF. The whole variable domain, remainder taken from reference TRBV29-1 and TRBJ1-2, is SAVISQKPSRDICQRGTSLTIQCQVDSQVTMMFWYRQQPGQSLTLIATANQGSEATYESGFVIDKFPISRPNLTFSTLTVSNMSPEDSSIYLCSVGTGYGYTFGSGTRLTVV.

This clone was observed many times. The missing CDR3 end, 3 residues past where the read stops, is filled in from the germline J gene. The V gene is TRBV6-2 or TRBV6-3, the J gene TRBJ2-7, with a weak D call TRBD2 (6 bases). The CDR3 is 13 amino acids. The germline V gene has CDR1 MNHEY and CDR2 SVGEGT. Trimming removed 0 bases from V and 5 bases from J, with 8 bases in between. The part of the CDR3 DNA that was read is TGTGCCAGCAGTTACTCGGAGGGCCACGAG. Its protein product is CASSYSEGHE. The whole CDR3 protein is CASSYSEGHEQYF.

This clone was recorded at least ten times. Read coverage stops 3 residues before the CDR3 terminus; the germline J gene supplies the remainder. Other nucleotide sequences from this sample produce the same CDR3. The V gene is TRBV18, the J gene TRBJ2-5; 12 bases map to TRBD1. The CDR3 sequence is 22 residues long. CDR1 and CDR2 (germline): KGHSH, LQKENI. J lost 3 bases, V lost 2 bases, and 22 bases had no gene match. This chain's CDR3 is CASSPAFGTGGLGGPPEETQYF. CDR3 DNA, as far as it was read: TGTGCCAGCTCACCAGCTTTCGGGACAGGGGGCCTGGGAGGGCCCCCCGAAGAGACC.

This clone has only a few counts. The read ends 3 residues before the CDR3 terminus; that terminus is restored from the germline J gene. This chain joins TRBV19 and TRBJ2-1; TRBD1 aligns across 8 bases. CDR3 length: 13 amino acids. V lost 10 bases, J lost 4 bases, and 6 bases stayed unmatched. The germline gives CDR1 LNHDA, CDR2 SQIVND (reference sequence). Incomplete CDR3 DNA: TGTGCCACCGGGACAGGATGGTACAATGAG. The encoded protein is CATGTGWYNE. The entire CDR3 protein reads CATGTGWYNEQFF.

This clone was seen at least ten times. Read sequence stops 3 residues before the CDR3 end, and the germline J gene provides the missing end. The genes are TRBV11-2 and TRBJ1-2, with 7 bases identical to TRBD1. This CDR3 region has 15 residues. The V gene's germline CDR1 is SGHAT and CDR2 FQNNGV. V lost 5 bases and J lost 7; bases outside the gene matches: 13. The CDR3 here is CASSLVGRGLSGYTF. The sequenced CDR3 bases are TGTGCCAGCAGCCTAGTCGGTAGGGGGCTCAGTGGC.

This clone appeared a few times. With the read ending 3 residues before the CDR3 end, the germline J gene is used to fill in that end. The V call is TRBV20-1, the J call TRBJ1-5; TRBD1 might be the D (5 bases). The V end lost 3 bases, the J end lost 5 bases, and 14 bases lay between the germline ends. The CDR3 covers 14 residues. CDR1 is DFQATT and CDR2 is SNEGSKA in the germline V gene (reference sequence). The part of the CDR3 DNA that was read is TGCAGTGCTAGGGCGGGGGGTCGGGATCAGCCC. Its protein product is CSARAGGRDQP. In full, the CDR3 is CSARAGGRDQPQHF.

There are many counts of this clone. The CDR3 end lies 3 residues beyond the end of the read and is filled in from the germline J gene. The chain carries TRBV7-9 and TRBJ1-4; possible D gene TRBD1, 5 bases. The CDR3 length is 14 residues. Germline V gene data show CDR1 as SEHNR and CDR2 as FQNEAQ (reference sequence). V lost 2 bases and J lost 5, with 9 bases in between. The CDR3 region is CASSLRQQNEKLFF. CDR3 DNA, as far as it was read: TGTGCCAGCAGCTTACGACAGCAAAATGAAAAA.

This clone was detected ten times or more. The CDR3 sequence: CASSLDNAWTNEKLFF. CDR3 DNA (partial): TGCGCCAGCAGCTTGGACAACGCTTGGACTAATGAAAAA. The chain links TRBV5-1 to TRBJ1-4; no definite D call. The CDR3 end falls 3 residues outside the read, so it is completed with the germline J gene. Between the trimmed V and J ends, which lost 0 bases and 2 bases, there was a span of 11 bases. Germline loops: CDR1 SGHRS, CDR2 YFSETQ. The CDR3 length is 16 residues.

A word on this clone: With the read ending 3 residues before the CDR3 end, the germline J gene is used to fill in that end. The V call is TRBV7-9, the J call TRBJ1-2; TRBD1 is a possible D gene (6 bases). CDR1 SEHNR and CDR2 FQNEAQ come from the germline V gene (reference sequence). The length of the CDR3 is 14 residues. The sequenced part of the CDR3 DNA is TGTGCCAGCAGCGTACAGGGTATCTCCAATGAC. Protein sequence: CASSVQGISND. The whole CDR3 is CASSVQGISNDYTF.

This clone has at least ten counts. The CDR3 reads CASSIGDRMNTEAFF. The part of the CDR3 DNA that was read is TGTGCCAGTAGTATTGGGGACAGGATGAACACTGAA. The chain employs TRBV19 and TRBJ1-1; 8 bases are shared with TRBD1. The read terminates 3 residues before the CDR3 end, so the remaining end is supplied by the germline J gene. V lost 3 bases, J lost 0 bases, and 3 bases stayed unmatched. CDR3 length: 15 amino acids. Looked up from germline, CDR1 is LNHDA and CDR2 is SQIVND (reference sequence). The whole variable domain, filled in from reference TRBV19 and TRBJ1-1, reads DGGITQSPKYLFRKEGQNVTLSCEQNLNHDAMYWYRQDPGQGLRLIYYSQIVNDFQKGDIAEGYSVSREKKESFPLTVTSAQKNPTAFYLCASSIGDRMNTEAFFGQGTRLTVV.

Many counts were recorded for this clone. The observed sequence ends 3 residues before the CDR3 terminus, with the missing tail filled in from the germline J gene. This rearrangement joins TRBV14 to TRBJ2-7, with D perhaps TRBD1 (5 bases). V lost 2 bases, J lost 2 bases, and 16 bases lay in between. The CDR3 totals 16 residues. Germline lookup yields CDR1 SGHDN and CDR2 FVKESK. Partial CDR3 DNA: TGTGCCAGCAGCCAAACCCGGGCAGGGCGAGCCTACGAG. Its translation: CASSQTRAGRAYE. The entire CDR3 sequence reads CASSQTRAGRAYEQYF.

This clone was detected many times. The read stops 3 residues short of the end of the CDR3; the missing end is completed from the germline J gene. This chain connects TRBV5-1 to TRBJ2-7; D remains unclear. V gave up 3 bases and J gave up 1 base, with 2 bases separating them. Germline V gene data show CDR1 as SGHRS and CDR2 as YFSETQ. The CDR3 contains 11 residues. Partial CDR3 DNA: TGCGCCAGCAGCTCATCCTACGAG. This encodes CASSSSYE. The full CDR3 is CASSSSYEQYF.

In this sample, this clone turned up many times. The missing CDR3 end, 3 residues past where the read stops, is filled in from the germline J gene. The chain recombines TRBV2 with TRBJ2-7; D is perhaps TRBD1 (6 bases). Germline V gene sequence: CDR1 SNHLY, CDR2 FYNNEI. The CDR3 spans 13 residues. V was trimmed by 11 bases and J by 4 bases, leaving 18 bases between them. The sequenced CDR3 bases are TGTGCCGTATCGGACAGAGATGGGTACGAG. Translating it yields CAVSDRDGYE. The entire CDR3 sequence reads CAVSDRDGYEQYF.

This clone was counted ten times or more. The CDR3 is cut off 3 residues early in the read; its end comes from the germline J gene. The chain employs TRBV7-2 and TRBJ2-4; tentatively, D is TRBD2 (6 bases). The V end was cut by 5 bases, the J end by 5 bases, with 13 bases between. Germline V lookup: CDR1 SGHTA, CDR2 FQGNSA. The CDR3 is made up of 14 amino acids. The CDR3 sequence is CASSPSRRENIQYF. CDR3 DNA (partial): TGTGCCAGCAGCCCCAGTAGGAGGGAAAACATT.

This clone occurred many times. The read halts 3 residues ahead of the CDR3 end, with the missing end drawn from the germline J gene. The gene calls are TRBV11-2 and TRBJ1-2; tentative D call: TRBD1 (6 bases). Trimming cost V 0 bases and J 4 bases, with 12 bases left between them. From germline, CDR1 is SGHAT and CDR2 FQNNGV. The CDR3 has 15 amino acids. This CDR3 is CASSLDRTDVYGYTF. The covered CDR3 bases are TGTGCCAGCAGCTTAGACCGGACAGATGTCTATGGC.

The sample holds many counts of this clone. Read sequence stops 3 residues before the CDR3 end, and the germline J gene provides the missing end. The chain uses TRBV7-8 and TRBJ1-2; D unclear. CDR3 length: 15 residues. The germline gives CDR1 SGHVS, CDR2 FQNEAQ. V lost 4 bases, J lost 1 base, and 13 bases lay in between. The CDR3 bases that were read are TGTGCCAGCAGCTCCGCCCGAGCCCTTAACTATGGC. It codes for CASSSARALNYG. The complete CDR3 protein is CASSSARALNYGYTF. Variable domain in full (rest from reference TRBV7-8 and TRBJ1-2): GAGVSQSPRYKVAKRGQDVALRCDPISGHVSLFWYQQALGQGPEFLTYFQNEAQLDKSGLPSDRFFAERPEGSVSTLKIQRTQQEDSAVYLCASSSARALNYGYTFGSGTRLTVV.

This clone was seen ten or more times. The read gets to within 3 residues of the CDR3 end, and the germline J gene fills in the rest. J is TRBJ2-3 and V is TRBV29-1; 11 positions match TRBD2. CDR1 is SQVTM and CDR2 is ANQGSEA in the germline V gene. Trimming at V came to 4 bases and at J to 5 bases, leaving 8 bases not matched to a gene. The CDR3 runs 15 residues. Incomplete CDR3 DNA: TGCAGCGTTGGAGAACTAGCGGGAGAAGGAGATACG. Translated, it gives CSVGELAGEGDT. The CDR3, in full, reads CSVGELAGEGDTQYF.

The sample holds many counts of this clone. Coverage ceases 3 residues before the CDR3 finishes, and the germline J gene fills in the end. The rearrangement links TRBV7-8 to TRBJ1-3, with D possibly matching TRBD1 (5 bases). The length of the CDR3 is 15 residues. V lost 6 bases, J lost 0 bases, and 12 bases lay in between. Germline CDR1 and CDR2: SGHVS and FQNEAQ. The sequenced part of the CDR3 DNA is TGTGCCAGCAGTCTACAGGTCGACTCTGGAAACACC. Encoded protein: CASSLQVDSGNT. The whole CDR3 protein reads CASSLQVDSGNTIYF.

Ten or more counts support this clone. The read terminates 3 residues ahead of where the CDR3 ends, so the germline J gene completes it. The chain employs TRBV5-1 and TRBJ2-1; 8 bases map to TRBD2. V lost 0 bases to trimming and J lost 4 bases; unmatched junction nucleotides: 6. From germline, CDR1 is SGHRS and CDR2 YFSETQ. The CDR3 contains 16 residues. This CDR3 is CASSLDGLAVYNEQFF. CDR3 DNA, as far as it was read: TGCGCCAGCAGCTTGGATGGACTAGCAGTTTACAATGAG. Looking up the rest from reference TRBV5-1 and TRBJ2-1 gives the full variable domain: KAGVTQTPRYLIKTRGQQVTLSCSPISGHRSVSWYQQTPGQGLQFLFEYFSETQRNKGNFPGRFSGRQFSNSRSEMNVSTLELGDSALYLCASSLDGLAVYNEQFFGPGTRLTVL.

This clone was counted many times. The missing CDR3 end, 3 residues past where the read stops, is filled in from the germline J gene. The gene calls are TRBV6-2 or TRBV6-3 and TRBJ2-3; D might be TRBD1 (5 bases). CDR3 length: 13 residues. Trimming took 6 bases from V and 1 from J, leaving 8 bases between them. Germline V lookup: CDR1 MNHEY, CDR2 SVGEGT. The CDR3 bases that were read are TGTGCCAGCAGCAGGGATGGCACAGATACG. Translated: CASSRDGTDT. The CDR3 reads in full as CASSRDGTDTQYF.

This clone has a count of ten or more. Read data end 3 residues before the CDR3 end; the end is taken from the germline J gene. V usage is TRBV19 and J usage is TRBJ2-3; D not resolved. With 1 base removed from V and 0 bases from J, the gap between germline ends came to 5 bases. The CDR3 has 14 residues. The V gene's germline CDR1 is LNHDA and CDR2 SQIVND (reference sequence). This CDR3 is CASSIGASTDTQYF. The CDR3 bases that were read are TGTGCCAGTAGTATAGGGGCTAGCACAGATACG.

This clone was seen ten or more times. The read gets to within 3 residues of the CDR3 end, and the germline J gene fills in the rest. The chain couples TRBV6-1 to TRBJ2-5, with TRBD2 matching over 7 bases. Trimming cost V 2 bases and J 4 bases; bases outside gene matches: 10. Germline V lookup: CDR1 MNHNS, CDR2 SASEGT. The CDR3 contains 16 residues. The covered CDR3 bases are TGTGCCAGCAGTGAATTGATGGGGGGGTATGGAGAGACC. This sequence encodes CASSELMGGYGET. The full CDR3 reads CASSELMGGYGETQYF.

This clone was counted many times. With the read ending 3 residues before the CDR3 end, the germline J gene is used to fill in that end. V usage is TRBV5-1 and J usage is TRBJ2-1; D is unclear. CDR3 size: 11 residues. CDR1 is SGHRS and CDR2 is YFSETQ in the germline V gene. The germline V and J ends were trimmed by 5 bases and 8 bases, with 8 bases remaining between them. Here the CDR3 reads CASRQIHEQFF. CDR3 DNA (partial): TGCGCCAGCAGACAGATCCATGAG.

This clone was picked up many times. The CDR3 extends 3 residues past the end of the read, so its final part is completed from the germline J gene. The chain has TRBV11-2 and TRBJ1-3; D perhaps matches TRBD1 (5 bases). Germline V CDR1 and CDR2: SGHAT, FQNNGV. V was cut by 4 bases and J by 4 bases, with 11 bases left in between. CDR3 length: 14 amino acids. The sequenced CDR3 bases are TGTGCCAGCAGCTACGACAGAGGAGGAAACACC. It translates to CASSYDRGGNT. The full CDR3 is CASSYDRGGNTIYF.

Ten or more counts support this clone. The CDR3 here is CASSFPSGNTGELFF. The covered CDR3 bases are TGCGCCAGCAGCTTTCCTAGCGGCAACACCGGGGAG. The rearrangement joins TRBV5-1 to TRBJ2-2, with 7 positions matching TRBD2. Read coverage stops 3 residues before the CDR3 terminus; the germline J gene supplies the remainder. V was pared by 2 bases and J by 2 bases, with 3 bases of the junction left unmatched. Germline V gives CDR1 SGHRS, CDR2 YFSETQ. The CDR3 totals 15 residues.

This clone was detected ten times or more. The CDR3 extends 3 residues past the end of the read, so its final part is completed from the germline J gene. The chain is built from TRBV30 and TRBJ2-4; D gene uncertain. Germline V CDR1 and CDR2: GTSNPN, SVGIG (reference sequence). The CDR3 spans 10 residues. The V and J ends lost 7 bases and 6 bases respectively, with 7 bases between them. The CDR3 protein is CASGGNIQYF. The part of the CDR3 DNA that was read is TGTGCCTCGGGTGGAAACATT.

This clone was observed at least ten times. The read ends 3 residues shy of where the CDR3 ends; the end is completed using the germline J gene. The chain combines TRBV5-1 with TRBJ2-1, with 9 bases identical to TRBD1. Per germline, CDR1 SGHRS and CDR2 YFSETQ. The CDR3 has 14 amino acids. V trimming: 7 bases; J trimming: 0 bases; junction bases outside the gene matches: 2. CDR3 amino acids: CASETGGSYNEQFF. The part of the CDR3 DNA that was read is TGCGCCAGCGAGACAGGGGGCTCCTACAATGAG.